The 32 T cell receptor beta chains listed next were all sequenced from one sample in a study of T-cell memory formation after mild COVID-19. TCRdb ran MiXCR on the 5' RACE reads and lists one entry per CDR3 protein. This sample carries hundreds of thousands of distinct CDR3 sequences, approximately 14% of them seen once, and the ten largest clones take about a fifth. The sample consisted of PBMCs or a T cell subset sorted from them (not recorded which). The receptors stem from a man aged 18 to 35 who had mild COVID-19 (a few samples of this study predate the infection). Cell type and time point are not known.

The chain combines TRBV12-3 or TRBV12-4 with TRBJ2-1, with 12 bases fitting TRBD2. The CDR3 runs 16 residues. Trimming at V came to 6 bases and at J to 1 base, leaving 4 bases not matched to a gene. The CDR3 nucleotides are TGTGCCAGCAGGGCTAGCGGGGGGGCTTCCTACAATGAGCAGTTCTTC. Encoded protein: CASRASGGASYNEQFF.

This clonotype has only a few counts. The chain is built from TRBV7-6 and TRBJ2-7; D could derive from TRBD1 or TRBD2 (5 bases each). The CDR3 length is 18 residues. CDR1 SGHVS and CDR2 FNYEAQ come from the germline V gene. V was pared by 5 bases and J by 0 bases, with 23 bases between. The CDR3 loop is CASSPRMDRDPYSYEQYV. The DNA of the CDR3 is TGTGCCAGCAGCCCGCGAATGGACCGGGACCCATACTCCTACGAGCAGTACGTC.

This clonotype was observed a handful of times. CDR3 in DNA: TGTGCCAGCAGTACGGGACAGGGCCGGCATCCTGAAGCTTTCTTT. Translated: CASSTGQGRHPEAFF. The rearrangement uses TRBV28 and TRBJ1-1; TRBD1 matches 9 bases. After removal of 5 bases from V and 6 bases from J, the junction contained 10 bases not matched to a gene. CDR1 and CDR2 (germline): MDHEN, SYDVKM. The CDR3 has 15 residues.

This sequence joins TRBV5-1 and TRBJ2-5; D gene ambiguous. The germline CDR1 and CDR2 sequences are SGHRS and YFSETQ. The CDR3 runs 15 residues. V lost 2 bases, J lost 2 bases, and 13 bases lay in between. The CDR3 coding sequence is TGCGCCAGCAGCTTAGGGTCAGAGATACAAGAGACCCAGTACTTC. It specifies CASSLGSEIQETQYF.

CDR3 bases: TGTGCCAGCACCCCCGGGACAGGGGTCAATCAGCCCCAGCATTTT. It codes for CASTPGTGVNQPQHF. The genes are TRBV9 and TRBJ1-5; 10 bases align to TRBD1. The germline V gene has CDR1 SGDLS and CDR2 YYNGEE. This CDR3 region has 15 residues. V lost 6 bases to trimming and J lost 3 bases; unmatched junction nucleotides: 6.

This clonotype was seen more than once but under ten times. This chain connects TRBV4-1 to TRBJ1-4; 9 nucleotides agree with TRBD1. V lost 4 bases and J lost 5; bases outside the gene matches: 8. The CDR3 runs to 16 residues. The germline V gene encodes CDR1 MGHRA and CDR2 YSYEKL. The CDR3 sequence: CASSPPTGGRNEKLFF. Here the CDR3 DNA reads TGCGCCAGCAGCCCTCCCACAGGGGGCAGAAATGAAAAACTGTTTTTT.

The chain carries TRBV2 and TRBJ2-7, with a possible D match to TRBD1 (5 bases). This CDR3 comprises 12 residues. Between the trimmed V and J ends, which lost 10 bases and 6 bases, there was a span of 16 bases. The germline gives CDR1 SNHLY, CDR2 FYNNEI. The CDR3 loop is CATRADSPEQYV. CDR3 in DNA: TGTGCCACCAGGGCCGATTCGCCCGAGCAGTACGTC.

This clonotype showed up just a few times. The chain recombines TRBV7-2 with TRBJ1-5; D is undetermined. This CDR3 spans 15 amino acids. Germline V gives CDR1 SGHTA, CDR2 FQGNSA. With 5 bases removed from V and 10 bases from J, the gap between germline ends came to 21 bases. The CDR3 is CASSPRSIGRGPQHF. The CDR3 DNA is TGTGCCAGCAGCCCGAGAAGCATCGGTCGGGGTCCCCAGCATTTT.

The V and J genes are TRBV28 and TRBJ1-5, with 9 positions matching TRBD1. This CDR3 contains 14 residues. V lost 6 bases to trimming and J lost 7 bases; unmatched junction nucleotides: 7. Germline V gene lookup returns CDR1 MDHEN and CDR2 SYDVKM. The CDR3 DNA sequence: TGTGCCAGCAGGACACAGGGGGCCTGGCAGCCCCAGCATTTT. This gives the protein CASRTQGAWQPQHF.

This clonotype was seen more than once but under ten times. The DNA of the CDR3 is TGCGCCAGCAGCTTGGGTCAGGGGGTAGAAGCTTTCTTT. Translating it yields CASSLGQGVEAFF. V usage is TRBV5-1 and J usage is TRBJ1-1, with 7 bases fitting TRBD1. Germline V gives CDR1 SGHRS, CDR2 YFSETQ. The CDR3 is 13 amino acids. Trimming cost V 0 bases and J 8 bases; bases outside gene matches: 4.

V and J are TRBV21-1 and TRBJ2-7; the table's D call, TRBD1, was not checked against the DNA. TRBV21-1 is noted as a pseudogene. The length of the CDR3 is 15 residues. The CDR3 region is CASSTIRDGNYEQYV. DNA for the CDR3: TGTGCCAGCAGCACAATCCGGGACGGCAACTACGAGCAGTACGTC.

This clonotype was seen ten or more times. This chain uses TRBV3-1 with TRBJ2-3; D gene ambiguous. The V and J ends lost 4 bases and 7 bases respectively, with 12 bases between them. Germline V gene sequence: CDR1 LGHDT, CDR2 YNNKEL (reference sequence). The CDR3 loop spans 13 amino acids. CDR3 residues: CASSPFSGYTQYF. The DNA for the CDR3 is TGTGCCAGCAGCCCCTTCTCTGGGTATACGCAGTATTTT.

Ten or more counts support this clonotype. This chain uses TRBV7-2 with TRBJ2-1; D is uncertain. The V gene lost 5 bases and the J gene lost 10 bases, with 12 bases spanning the gap. This CDR3 has 12 amino acids. Germline assignment: CDR1 SGHTA and CDR2 FQGNSA. CDR3 residues: CASSPLGAEQFF. CDR3 nucleotides: TGTGCCAGCAGCCCTCTCGGCGCGGAGCAGTTCTTC.

The rearrangement links TRBV4-1 to TRBJ2-1; 11 nucleotides line up with TRBD2. Germline V lookup: CDR1 MGHRA, CDR2 YSYEKL. The CDR3 has 16 amino acids. Losses at the gene ends were 1 base for V and 9 bases for J; bases not matched to a gene: 8. CDR3 loop: CASSQVAGGNPVEQFF. The DNA of the CDR3 is TGCGCCAGCAGCCAAGTAGCGGGGGGGAATCCGGTTGAGCAGTTCTTC.

The chain carries TRBV28 and TRBJ2-7, with D unresolved. In germline, CDR1 is MDHEN, CDR2 SYDVKM. CDR3 size: 14 residues. Trimming pared 4 bases from V and 0 bases from J, leaving 10 bases between. This CDR3 reads CASSSSAISYEQYV. The CDR3 DNA follows: TGTGCCAGCAGTTCTTCCGCGATCTCCTACGAGCAGTACGTC.

This clonotype was seen repeatedly, ten times or more. The V call is TRBV7-6, the J call TRBJ2-5; possible D gene TRBD2, 5 bases. From germline, CDR1 is SGHVS and CDR2 FNYEAQ. The CDR3 is 17 residues long. V lost 1 base and J lost 5, with 20 bases in between. CDR3 protein: CASSLDRGSVWAETQYF. In DNA, the CDR3 is TGTGCCAGCAGCTTAGATCGGGGATCGGTATGGGCGGAGACCCAGTACTTC. Variable domain in full (rest from reference TRBV7-6 and TRBJ2-5): GAGVSQSPRYKVTKRGQDVALRCDPISGHVSLYWYRQALGQGPEFLTYFNYEAQQDKSGLPNDRFSAERPEGSISTLTIQRTEQRDSAMYRCASSLDRGSVWAETQYFGPGTRLLVL.

This clonotype was observed a single time. This could be a read error, since a much larger clone is one nucleotide away. The chain links TRBV20-1 to TRBJ2-3; D is unresolved. Germline-derived CDR1 and CDR2 are DFQATT and SNEGSKA (reference sequence). Trimming pared 3 bases from V and 1 base from J, leaving 8 bases between. This CDR3 spans 13 amino acids. The CDR3 nucleotides are TGCAGTGCTAGGCCCGGATGCACAGATACGCAGTATTTT. This translates into CSARPGCTDTQYF.

The V gene is TRBV5-6, the J gene TRBJ1-1, with D unresolved. V was trimmed by 3 bases and J by 3 bases, leaving 6 bases between them. Germline CDR1 and CDR2: SGHDT and YYEEEE. This CDR3 spans 12 amino acids. This chain's CDR3 is CASSSYDTEAFF. The CDR3 bases are TGTGCCAGCAGCTCATATGACACTGAAGCTTTCTTT.

This clonotype was detected many times. V gene TRBV2 combines with J gene TRBJ2-3; unclear D gene. Trimming left V 4 bases short and J 3 bases short, with 11 bases between. CDR1 and CDR2 from the germline V gene are SNHLY and FYNNEI. The CDR3 length is 14 residues. The CDR3 DNA sequence: TGTGCCAGCAGTGTCAATGTAAGAACAGATACGCAGTATTTT. Amino acids: CASSVNVRTDTQYF.

In this sample, this clonotype turned up many times. The chain recombines TRBV29-1 with TRBJ2-1; 10 bases match TRBD1. V shed 7 bases and J 7 bases; nucleotides not matched to a gene: 10. The CDR3 sequence is 14 residues long. CDR1 SQVTM and CDR2 ANQGSEA come from the germline V gene. The chain's CDR3 is CSAEGTGETNEQFF. The CDR3 DNA reads TGCAGCGCCGAGGGGACAGGGGAGACTAATGAGCAGTTCTTC.

This chain links TRBV7-3 with TRBJ2-5; D is undetermined. From germline, CDR1 is SGHTA and CDR2 FQGTGA. This CDR3 contains 11 residues. V lost 9 bases to trimming and J lost 5 bases, with 10 bases between them. The DNA for the CDR3 is TGTGCCAGGGTCCTGATCGAGACCCAGTACTTC. Its protein is CARVLIETQYF. Combining the CDR3 with reference TRBV7-3 and TRBJ2-5 gives the whole variable domain GAGVSQTPSNKVTEKGKYVELRCDPISGHTALYWYRQSLGQGPEFLIYFQGTGAADDSGLPNDRFFAVRPEGSVSTLKIQRTERGDSAVYLCARVLIETQYFGPGTRLLVL.

Only a few counts were recorded for this clonotype. CDR3 in amino acids: CATSDSGGSGANVLTF. The DNA for the CDR3 is TGTGCCACCAGTGATTCCGGGGGATCTGGGGCCAACGTCCTGACTTTC. This chain connects TRBV24-1 to TRBJ2-6; D is perhaps TRBD2 (6 bases). The CDR3 is made up of 16 amino acids. V was pared by 2 bases and J by 1 base, with 8 bases between. Per germline, CDR1 KGHDR and CDR2 SFDVKD.

The sample holds many counts of this clonotype. V gene TRBV12-3 or TRBV12-4 combines with J gene TRBJ1-2, with unresolved D. Trimming pared 1 base from V and 7 bases from J, leaving 7 bases between. The CDR3 is 12 amino acids. The CDR3: CASSLGMGGYTF. CDR3 coding DNA: TGTGCCAGCAGTTTAGGAATGGGTGGCTACACCTTC.

This sequence joins TRBV6-5 and TRBJ1-5, with 7 bases identical to TRBD1. CDR3 length: 13 amino acids. The germline CDR1 and CDR2 sequences are MNHEY and SVGAGI. The V gene end was trimmed by 5 bases and the J gene end by 9 bases; junction bases not matched to a gene: 7. The DNA of the CDR3 is TGTGCCAGCAGTCCGGCAGGGGGGCGGCCCCAGCATTTT. Translation: CASSPAGGRPQHF.

The chain has TRBV3-1 and TRBJ2-1, with D possibly being TRBD1 (5 bases). This CDR3 comprises 14 residues. Germline values: CDR1 LGHDT, CDR2 YNNKEL (reference sequence). Deletions cut 4 bases from V and 4 bases from J, with 11 bases between. CDR3 sequence reads: CASSPDGHYNEQFF. The CDR3 DNA reads TGTGCCAGCAGCCCGGATGGACATTACAATGAGCAGTTCTTC.

The CDR3 region is CASSYSKTPGGYEQYV. For the CDR3, the DNA is TGTGCCAGCAGTTACTCAAAAACCCCAGGGGGGTACGAGCAGTACGTC. The chain is built from TRBV6-2 or TRBV6-3 and TRBJ2-7, with TRBD1 as a possible D gene (7 bases). The CDR3 runs 16 residues. The germline V and J ends were trimmed by 0 bases and 4 bases, with 16 bases remaining between them. CDR1 and CDR2 (germline): MNHEY, SVGEGT.

This clonotype was recorded a few times. The chain combines TRBV7-3 with TRBJ2-7; 7 nucleotides match TRBD2. V shed 4 bases and J 4 bases; nucleotides not matched to a gene: 7. CDR1 SGHTA and CDR2 FQGTGA come from the germline V gene. CDR3 length equals 14 residues. The CDR3 spells CASSSRDYPYEQYV. CDR3 DNA sequence: TGTGCCAGCAGCTCCCGGGACTACCCGTACGAGCAGTACGTC.

This clonotype was detected ten times or more. The chain uses TRBV3-1 and TRBJ2-1; possible D gene TRBD1, 7 bases. Germline V gene data show CDR1 as LGHDT and CDR2 as YNNKEL (reference sequence). This CDR3 spans 15 amino acids. The V gene lost 3 bases and the J gene lost 4 bases, with 13 bases spanning the gap. CDR3: CASSQGTAGYNEQFF. DNA for the CDR3: TGTGCCAGCAGCCAGGGGACAGCGGGTTACAATGAGCAGTTCTTC.

There are a few counts of this clonotype. The J gene is TRBJ1-2, the V gene TRBV5-1; D is undetermined. Per the germline V gene, CDR1 is SGHRS and CDR2 is YFSETQ. V was pared by 0 bases and J by 2 bases, with 8 bases between. CDR3 length: 14 amino acids. CDR3 sequence (DNA): TGCGCCAGCAGCTTGGTATCGATAAACTATGGCTACACCTTC. This encodes CASSLVSINYGYTF.

The chain is built from TRBV9 and TRBJ2-6; D is ambiguous. The CDR3 covers 15 residues. Germline-derived CDR1 and CDR2 are SGDLS and YYNGEE. Trimming stripped 0 bases from V and 1 base from J, with 5 bases between. The DNA of the CDR3 is TGTGCCAGCAGCGTAGGGCCGTCTGGGGCCAACGTCCTGACTTTC. Amino acid sequence: CASSVGPSGANVLTF.

This clonotype came up a few times. V and J are TRBV5-5 and TRBJ1-5; D possibly corresponds to TRBD1 (5 bases). The ends were cut back, 0 bases at V and 6 bases at J, with 19 bases in the middle. The CDR3 is 17 amino acids. The V gene's germline CDR1 is SGHKS and CDR2 YYEKEE (reference sequence). The CDR3: CASSLAGGVGAGQPQHF. The CDR3 DNA reads as TGTGCCAGCAGCTTGGCCGGGGGTGTAGGGGCGGGTCAGCCCCAGCATTTT.

The sample holds many counts of this clonotype. The chain links TRBV9 to TRBJ2-7, with a tentative D call TRBD1 (5 bases). Trimming removed 0 bases at V and 4 bases at J, with 14 bases between. The CDR3 loop spans 15 amino acids. The germline gives CDR1 SGDLS, CDR2 YYNGEE. The CDR3 region is CASSVVARAPYEQYV. Here the CDR3 DNA reads TGTGCCAGCAGCGTAGTGGCCAGGGCCCCTTACGAGCAGTACGTC.